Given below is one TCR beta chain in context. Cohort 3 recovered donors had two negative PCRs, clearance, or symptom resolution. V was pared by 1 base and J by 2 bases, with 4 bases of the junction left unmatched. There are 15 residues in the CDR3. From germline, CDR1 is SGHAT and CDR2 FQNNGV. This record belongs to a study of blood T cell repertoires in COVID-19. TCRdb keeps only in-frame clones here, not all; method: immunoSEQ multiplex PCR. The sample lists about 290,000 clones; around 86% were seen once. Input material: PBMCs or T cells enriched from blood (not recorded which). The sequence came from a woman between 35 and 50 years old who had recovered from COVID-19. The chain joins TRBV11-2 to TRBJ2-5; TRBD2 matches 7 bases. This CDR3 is CASSLGPSGQETQYF. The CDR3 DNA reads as TGTGCCAGCAGCTTAGGCCCTAGCGGTCAAGAGACCCAGTACTTC.